The source of this T cell receptor (beta chain) is a study of monozygotic twins with inflammatory bowel disease. The UMIs carried a 6-nucleotide sample barcode, and they were added by template switching. From the 5' RACE reads, TCRdb lists one entry per CDR3 protein and no DNA. This table lists about 160,000 distinct CDR3 sequences. Looked up from germline, CDR1 is KGHDR and CDR2 is SFDVKD. The length of the CDR3 is 18 residues. Blood was drawn at more than 2 ml per donor. The source material was blood. The clonotype comes from a human donor with ulcerative colitis or Crohn's disease, or a healthy co-twin of an affected twin (not recorded which). This chain connects TRBV24-1 to TRBJ2-3; TCRdb outputs TRBD2, but without DNA this stays unchecked. This CDR3 is CATSAKTTSGKDTDTQYF.